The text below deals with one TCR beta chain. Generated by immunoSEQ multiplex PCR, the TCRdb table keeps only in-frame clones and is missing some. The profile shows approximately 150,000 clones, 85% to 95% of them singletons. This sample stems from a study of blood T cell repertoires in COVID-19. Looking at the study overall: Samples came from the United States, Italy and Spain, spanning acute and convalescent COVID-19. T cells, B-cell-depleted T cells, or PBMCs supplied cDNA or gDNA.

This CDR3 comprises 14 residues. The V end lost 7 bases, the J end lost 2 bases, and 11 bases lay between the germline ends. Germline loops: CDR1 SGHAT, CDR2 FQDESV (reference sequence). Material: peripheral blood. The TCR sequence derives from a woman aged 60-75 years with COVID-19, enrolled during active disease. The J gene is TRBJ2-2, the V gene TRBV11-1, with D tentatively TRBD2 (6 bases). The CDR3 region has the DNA TGTGCCAGCACCCGGGGACTTAACACCGGGGAGCTGTTTTTT. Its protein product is CASTRGLNTGELFF.